This T cell receptor (beta chain) derives from a study of cytomegalovirus exposure and HLA in healthy donors. PCR was performed using 60 Vbeta and 13 Jbeta primers. TCRdb's copy holds only in-frame clones and misses some; the assay was immunoSEQ multiplex PCR. The sample gives 160,000 or so clones, 70% to 85% of which show up once; roughly 3.5% is in the top ten. The table lists this clone with a few counts. As yet, its antigen is unknown. General study results and limits: With later analysis, a missense DCLRE1C variant became linked to TCR beta V- and J-gene trimming.

Sequenced material: PBMCs. This TCR came from a man aged 25-40 years in good health and CMV-seropositive.

Here the CDR3 reads CASSATGWEQFF. CDR3 nucleotides: TGTGCCAGCAGCGCCACAGGGTGGGAGCAGTTCTTC. V is TRBV7-2 and J is TRBJ2-1; D is perhaps TRBD1 (6 bases). Germline values: CDR1 SGHTA, CDR2 FQGNSA. V dropped 5 bases and J dropped 10 bases, with 12 bases sitting between them. CDR3 size: 12 residues.